The table lists the clone carrying this T cell receptor beta chain with many counts. No antigen is known for it. The data are from a study of spatial heterogeneity in lung cancer. Study background: Among detected sequences, beta-chain ones consistently exceeded alpha-chain ones in number. Findings of the study overall: Detection of ubiquitous tumor TCRs in blood was higher at resection than follow-up.

Each TCR cDNA molecule carried a unique molecular identifier. TCRdb processed the 5' RACE reads anew with MiXCR; each CDR3 protein has one entry. The sample records just under 95,000 distinct CDR3 sequences, approximately 12% being singletons. This CDR3 has 16 residues. Trimming stripped 5 bases from V and 0 bases from J, with 14 bases between. CDR1 is SGHTA, CDR2 FQGNSA, per germline. Described time point: sample taken at primary tumor resection. The sequencing used PBMCs, collected at surgery. This chain links TRBV7-2 with TRBJ1-5; D remains unclear. This TCR was recovered from a male donor with early-stage non-small cell lung cancer. CDR3 protein: CASSPRRSDSNQPQHF. CDR3 DNA sequence: TGTGCCAGCAGCCCTCGCAGGTCGGATAGCAATCAGCCCCAGCATTTT.